Shown below are 14 T cell receptor beta chains from a single sample sequenced in a study of blood T cells in healthy people across ages. For the second PCR, which ran for roughly 6 to 12 cycles, a sample-barcoded 5' primer and a J-beta primer mix were used. TCRdb reanalysed the 5' RACE reads using MiXCR and keeps one entry per CDR3 protein. The sample has about 930,000 distinct CDR3 sequences, about 27% seen once. A further study also used this sample, focusing on T cells of mothers and their children.

The sequenced material came from blood. These receptors all come from a woman aged 40 to 49 in good health.

This clonotype came up many times. The chain has TRBV7-3 and TRBJ2-7, with 11 bases matching TRBD1. The CDR3 is 15 amino acids. The V segment lost 3 bases and the J segment 2 bases; nucleotides outside the gene matches: 3. Germline V gene lookup returns CDR1 SGHTA and CDR2 FQGTGA. CDR3: CASSFGQGAPYEQYF. CDR3 nucleotides: TGTGCCAGCAGCTTCGGACAGGGGGCGCCCTACGAGCAGTACTTC.

This clonotype appeared many times. The chain uses TRBV7-2 and TRBJ1-1; D unclear. Germline V CDR1 and CDR2: SGHTA, FQGNSA. With 2 bases removed from V and 3 bases from J, the gap between germline ends came to 7 bases. This CDR3 is built from 13 residues. This CDR3 reads CASSLLGHTEAFF. The CDR3 DNA sequence: TGTGCCAGCAGCTTACTGGGTCACACTGAAGCTTTCTTT.

The chain couples TRBV27 to TRBJ2-5, with D tentatively TRBD2 (7 bases). Trimming removed 3 bases from V and 5 bases from J, with 19 bases in between. The CDR3 contains 16 residues. Per germline, CDR1 MNHEY and CDR2 SMNVEV (reference sequence). CDR3 coding DNA: TGTGCCAGCAGTTTCGTAAGAGGGGGGGCCGGGGAGACCCAGTACTTC. The encoded protein is CASSFVRGGAGETQYF.

The rearrangement joins TRBV2 to TRBJ1-2; no clear D gene. The CDR3 sequence is 13 residues long. Germline assignment: CDR1 SNHLY and CDR2 FYNNEI. CDR3 loop: CVPARSENYGYTF. In nucleotides, the CDR3 is TGTGTCCCGGCCCGGAGCGAAAACTATGGCTACACCTTC.

This clonotype has just a few counts. V gene TRBV10-3 combines with J gene TRBJ2-1, with D possibly matching TRBD2 (6 bases). The CDR3 consists of 14 residues. Germline loops: CDR1 ENHRY, CDR2 SYGVKD. The V gene lost 5 bases and the J gene lost 1 base, with 9 bases spanning the gap. The CDR3 here is CAISWRDSYNEQFF. Written as DNA, the CDR3 is TGTGCCATCAGTTGGCGGGATTCCTACAATGAGCAGTTCTTC.

The chain is built from TRBV28 and TRBJ2-1; TRBD2 might be the D (6 bases). This CDR3 contains 15 residues. V was trimmed by 2 bases and J by 10 bases, leaving 18 bases between them. Germline V gene sequence: CDR1 MDHEN, CDR2 SYDVKM. The CDR3 reads CASSLRSGRFIEQFF. CDR3 in DNA: TGTGCCAGCAGTTTACGGTCAGGGAGGTTCATCGAGCAGTTCTTC.

This clonotype was seen only once. This sequence joins TRBV28 and TRBJ2-3, with TRBD2 matching 9 bases. The ends lost 2 bases at V and 6 bases at J; junction bases unmatched: 6. The CDR3 loop spans 15 amino acids. Germline V CDR1 and CDR2: MDHEN, SYDVKM. This CDR3 reads CASSLPRGGVDTQYF. Here the CDR3 DNA reads TGTGCCAGCAGTTTACCGCGGGGGGGCGTGGATACGCAGTATTTT.

In the case of this clonotype: A much larger clone lies one base from this, so it may be a read error. The rearrangement uses TRBV5-6 and TRBJ1-4; the D is unclear. Looked up from germline, CDR1 is SGHDT and CDR2 is YYEEEE. The CDR3 extends over 12 amino acids. Written as DNA, the CDR3 is TGTGCCAGCAGCTTTGACACTGAAAAACCGTTTTTT. It translates to CASSFDTEKPFF.

This clonotype was observed a handful of times. This chain connects TRBV29-1 to TRBJ2-3; no firm D call. V was shortened by 4 bases and J by 0 bases, with 11 bases between the two germline ends. The CDR3 contains 14 residues. From germline, CDR1 is SQVTM and CDR2 ANQGSEA. CDR3 residues: CSVVKAASTDTQYF. The CDR3 DNA follows: TGCAGCGTTGTTAAGGCCGCTAGCACAGATACGCAGTATTTT.

As regards this clonotype: The junction shows a germline mismatch at one end, possibly a read error. This chain connects TRBV29-1 to TRBJ2-7; the D gene is possibly TRBD1 (5 bases). Germline V gene sequence: CDR1 SQVTM, CDR2 ANQGSEA. The CDR3 length is 12 residues. Here the CDR3 DNA reads TGCTGCGTGGGGCAGGGCACCTACGAGCAGTACTTC. This translates into CCVGQGTYEQYF.

This clonotype occurred many times. The rearrangement uses TRBV7-2 and TRBJ1-2, with D possibly matching TRBD1 (5 bases). Per germline, CDR1 SGHTA and CDR2 FQGNSA. The CDR3 has 15 residues. The V end was cut by 1 base, the J end by 8 bases, with 17 bases between. The DNA for the CDR3 is TGTGCCAGCAGCTTAGTGGCAGCAGGGCCGTTGGGCTACACCTTC. Its protein is CASSLVAAGPLGYTF.

The chain employs TRBV5-1 and TRBJ2-1, with D perhaps TRBD2 (5 bases). There are 15 residues in the CDR3. Trimming stripped 7 bases from V and 4 bases from J, with 18 bases between. Per germline, CDR1 SGHRS and CDR2 YFSETQ. The DNA for the CDR3 is TGCGCCAGCGGACCCGGACTGTTCACATACAATGAGCAGTTCTTC. It is translated as CASGPGLFTYNEQFF.

This clonotype was counted only a few times. The CDR3 bases are TGTGCCAGCAGTCGCCCGTGGTGGGATGGACTAGCTTCCTACGAGCAGTACTTC. Its translation is CASSRPWWDGLASYEQYF. The chain carries TRBV28 and TRBJ2-7, with 8 bases fitting TRBD2. V trimming: 5 bases; J trimming: 1 base; junction bases outside the gene matches: 16. This CDR3 region has 18 residues. Germline CDR1 reads MDHEN; CDR2 reads SYDVKM.

The chain is built from TRBV9 and TRBJ1-6, with D possibly matching TRBD1 (6 bases). The length of the CDR3 is 15 residues. Trimming stripped 4 bases from V and 9 bases from J, with 17 bases between. The germline V gene encodes CDR1 SGDLS and CDR2 YYNGEE. Here the CDR3 reads CASSPSQGLPSPLHF. The CDR3 nucleotides are TGTGCCAGCAGCCCTTCACAGGGATTGCCTTCACCCCTCCACTTT.